This T cell receptor (beta chain) was observed in a study of T cell repertoires in ileal Crohn's disease. Study-wide points: Compared with non-smokers, active smokers at surgery showed more clonal expansions. Every patient over 26.8% clonality showed endoscopic recurrence. Sorted CD8 T cells held more high-frequency clones than CD4.

For this clone: Its antigen is unknown.

Losses at the gene ends were 4 bases for V and 5 bases for J; bases not matched to a gene: 11. The CDR3 has 17 amino acids. CDR1 is KGHSH and CDR2 is LQKENI in the germline V gene. Repertoires were generated with immunoSEQ multiplex PCR, while TCRdb's copy carries only in-frame clones and drops some. The sample yields 3,800 or so clones, under 75% seen once. Sequenced sample: ileal tissue. The TCR was taken from an adult with Crohn's disease. The genes are TRBV18 and TRBJ1-1, with 12 bases fitting TRBD1. CDR3 in amino acids: CASSLGTGGTFGTEAFF. CDR3 DNA sequence: TGTGCCAGCTCACTAGGGACAGGGGGCACCTTTGGGACTGAAGCTTTCTTT.